The present T cell receptor beta chain was sequenced within a study of graft-versus-host responses after intestinal transplantation. Repertoires were generated with immunoSEQ multiplex PCR, while TCRdb's copy carries only in-frame clones and drops some. This table has approximately 86,000 clones, less than 95% appearing once. About this clone: Its matching antigen is unknown.

This specimen consisted of unstimulated CD8+ T cells sorted from spleen or lymph node cells, obtained before transplant. The TCR comes from a human donor who was the organ donor for an intestinal transplant.

As DNA, the CDR3 is TGCGCCAGCAGCCACACAGGGGGGGGAACTGAAGCTTTCTTT. This encodes CASSHTGGGTEAFF. V usage is TRBV4-1 and J usage is TRBJ1-1, with TRBD1 matching over 8 bases. This CDR3 has 14 residues. Losses at the gene ends were 3 bases for V and 5 bases for J; bases not matched to a gene: 5. Looked up from germline, CDR1 is MGHRA and CDR2 is YSYEKL.